What follows are 7 T cell receptor beta chains derived from one specimen sequenced in a study of blood T cell repertoires in COVID-19. Data came from immunoSEQ multiplex PCR; TCRdb stores just in-frame clones and leaves some out. The table records under 200,000 clones, roughly 84% of them present only once. What was sequenced was peripheral blood. The receptor set was obtained from a man in his late teens or twenties with active or convalescent COVID-19.

This clone was recorded a few times. The gene calls are TRBV2 and TRBJ1-6; D may be TRBD1 (5 bases). The V gene's germline CDR1 is SNHLY and CDR2 FYNNEI. V gave up 7 bases and J gave up 7 bases, with 20 bases separating them. This CDR3 has 16 residues. CDR3 bases: TGTGCCAGCACCCCGGGACTACCCTATGGGAATTCACCCCTCCACTTT. Its protein is CASTPGLPYGNSPLHF.

The chain recombines TRBV18 with TRBJ1-4; no reliable D call. In germline, CDR1 is KGHSH, CDR2 LQKENI. The CDR3 consists of 16 residues. Trimming took off 6 bases at V and 8 bases at J, with 22 bases between the two ends. The DNA for the CDR3 is TGTGCCAGCTCTTTGGCTCGGGGAAGGATAAGCGAAAAACTGTTTTTT. It yields the protein CASSLARGRISEKLFF. Drawing the rest from reference TRBV18 and TRBJ1-4, the complete variable domain is NAGVMQNPRHLVRRRGQEARLRCSPMKGHSHVYWYRQLPEEGLKFMVYLQKENIIDESGMPKERFSAEFPKEGPSILRIQQVVRGDSAAYFCASSLARGRISEKLFFGSGTQLSVL.

This clone was seen once. The gene calls are TRBV25-1 and TRBJ2-7, with 7 bases matching TRBD2. CDR3 length: 13 residues. CDR1 and CDR2 from the germline V gene are MGHDK and SYGVNS. Trimming took 3 bases from V and 5 from J; bases not matched to a gene: 4. CDR3: CASSDREGNEQYF. CDR3 nucleotide sequence: TGTGCCAGCAGTGACAGGGAGGGTAACGAGCAGTACTTC.

In its sample, this clone was seen a few times. The V gene is TRBV18, the J gene TRBJ2-1; D is unresolved. Germline lookup yields CDR1 KGHSH and CDR2 LQKENI. The CDR3 contains 15 residues. V was clipped by 2 bases and J by 0 bases, with 8 bases between them. The CDR3 loop reads CASSPTVSSYNEQFF. CDR3 in DNA: TGTGCCAGCTCACCAACAGTAAGCTCCTACAATGAGCAGTTCTTC. Together with reference TRBV18 and TRBJ2-1, the CDR3 gives the full variable domain: NAGVMQNPRHLVRRRGQEARLRCSPMKGHSHVYWYRQLPEEGLKFMVYLQKENIIDESGMPKERFSAEFPKEGPSILRIQQVVRGDSAAYFCASSPTVSSYNEQFFGPGTRLTVL.

The rearrangement joins TRBV6-5 to TRBJ2-7, with 13 bases lining up with TRBD2. The CDR3 covers 15 residues. Trimming at V came to 5 bases and at J to 3 bases, leaving 4 bases not matched to a gene. Germline V gene lookup returns CDR1 MNHEY and CDR2 SVGAGI. CDR3 sequence reads: CASSNGLAGVYEQYF. The CDR3 bases are TGTGCCAGCAGTAACGGACTAGCGGGGGTCTACGAGCAGTACTTC.

The chain couples TRBV27 to TRBJ2-5; 8 nucleotides align to TRBD1. Germline assignment: CDR1 MNHEY and CDR2 SMNVEV (reference sequence). V was clipped by 0 bases and J by 5 bases; unmatched bases: 5. CDR3 length: 15 residues. CDR3 sequence: CASSLSPDRVETQYF. Here the CDR3 DNA reads TGTGCCAGCAGTTTATCGCCGGACAGGGTTGAGACCCAGTACTTC.

The chain joins TRBV3-1 (or the pseudogene TRBV3-2) to TRBJ1-1, with 9 bases lining up with TRBD1. The CDR3 sequence is 18 residues long. V shed 4 bases and J 5 bases; nucleotides not matched to a gene: 17. Germline V lookup: CDR1 LGHDT, CDR2 YNNKEL (reference sequence). CDR3: CASSPFQRSGTGRTEAFF. The CDR3 nucleotides read TGTGCCAGCAGCCCTTTCCAACGGTCCGGGACAGGGAGGACTGAAGCTTTCTTT.